These T cell receptor beta chains were read from a single sample in a study of T cell responses to AZD1222 COVID-19 vaccine. Clones were read by immunoSEQ multiplex PCR, and TCRdb kept only the in-frame ones, dropping some. The table shows some 170,000 clones, with under 95% occurring only once. The source material was peripheral blood, sampled on day 0 of MenACWY control vaccination. The receptor set was obtained from an adult in good health. CDR3s include the opening cysteine and the closing phenylalanine or tryptophan. D genes are given only for firm matches. The listing skips clone size in some rows; elsewhere it reads once, few, many or a size class.

- TRBJ2-7 TRBV5-1 15 - CASSLVRGKAYEQYF TGCGCCAGCAGCTTGGTGAGAGGCAAAGCCTACGAGCAGTACTTC
TRBD1 TRBJ2-7 TRBV5-1 15 - CASSLSGTGNYEQYF TGCGCCAGCAGCTTGTCCGGGACAGGGAACTACGAGCAGTACTTC
TRBD1 TRBJ1-2 TRBV7-2 16 - CASSHSTPGQGYGYTF TGTGCCAGCAGCCACTCCACCCCAGGACAGGGCTATGGCTACACCTTC
- TRBJ2-1 TRBV7-2 11 few CASSPSNEQFF TGTGCCAGCAGCCCTTCCAATGAGCAGTTCTTC
TRBD2 TRBJ2-5 TRBV7-2 15 - CASSLGGKAPETQYF TGTGCCAGCAGCCTGGGGGGGAAGGCTCCAGAGACCCAGTACTTC
TRBD1 TRBJ2-7 TRBV27 14 - CASQPGQGNYEQYF TGTGCCAGTCAACCGGGACAGGGGAACTACGAGCAGTACTTC
- TRBJ1-5 TRBV5-1 16 - CASSLSGTESNQPQHF TGCGCCAGCAGCTTATCCGGGACGGAATCGAATCAGCCCCAGCATTTT
TRBD1 TRBJ1-1 TRBV9 13 - CASSDRGLTEAFF TGTGCCAGCAGCGACAGGGGGTTAACTGAAGCTTTCTTT
TRBD2 TRBJ2-1 TRBV18 16 once CASSQDGRASYNEQFF TGTGCCAGCTCACAGGACGGGAGGGCCTCCTACAATGAGCAGTTCTTC
TRBD2 TRBJ2-1 TRBV27 17 few CASADTAGTSRYNEQFF TGTGCCAGCGCTGACACCGCCGGGACTAGCAGGTACAATGAGCAGTTCTTC
- TRBJ2-7 TRBV14 12 few CASSQEVGEQYF TGTGCCAGCAGCCAAGAAGTAGGCGAGCAGTACTTC
- TRBJ1-1 TRBV30 11 - CAWVPNAEAFF TGTGCCTGGGTTCCGAACGCTGAAGCTTTCTTT
- TRBJ2-2 TRBV6-6 13 - CASTRGGSGELFF TGTGCCAGCACCCGTGGGGGCTCCGGGGAGCTGTTTTTT
TRBD1 TRBJ1-1 TRBV7-9 15 - CASSLRTGMDTEAFF TGTGCCAGCAGCCTACGGACAGGGATGGACACTGAAGCTTTCTTT
TRBD1 TRBJ2-5 TRBV7-9 15 once CASSFTGTDQETQYF TGTGCCAGCAGCTTCACTGGGACAGACCAAGAGACCCAGTACTTC
TRBD2 TRBJ2-4 TRBV2 17 - CASSRSAVAGAKNIQYF TGTGCCAGCAGTCGAAGTGCGGTAGCGGGAGCCAAAAACATTCAGTACTTC
TRBD1 TRBJ1-1 TRBV19 13 - CASSGTGGTEAFF TGTGCCAGTAGCGGGACAGGGGGCACTGAAGCTTTCTTT
TRBD1 TRBJ1-6 TRBV18 15 - CASSPPGQTNSPLHF TGTGCCAGCTCACCCCCGGGACAGACGAATTCACCCCTCCACTTT
- TRBJ2-7 TRBV20-1 11 once CSARDAHEQYF TGCAGTGCTAGAGATGCCCACGAGCAGTACTTC
TRBD2 TRBJ2-7 TRBV7-2 15 - CASSLVGGGPYEQYF TGTGCCAGCAGCTTAGTGGGGGGAGGGCCCTACGAGCAGTACTTC
- TRBJ1-1 TRBV9 12 - CASSIDTGEAFF TGTGCCAGCAGCATCGACACAGGGGAAGCTTTCTTT
TRBD2 TRBJ2-7 TRBV15 16 - CATSRLGLAGDYEQYF TGTGCCACCAGCAGACTAGGACTAGCGGGGGACTACGAGCAGTACTTC
TRBD2 TRBJ2-1 TRBV19 14 - CATGTSGSLGEQFF TGTGCCACCGGGACTAGCGGGAGCCTTGGAGAGCAGTTCTTC
- TRBJ2-1 TRBV7-2 17 - CASSAGAGTTLGDEQFF TGTGCCAGCAGCGCAGGGGCCGGGACTACCCTCGGCGATGAGCAGTTCTTC
TRBD2 TRBJ2-5 TRBV7-2 15 - CASSRRLAGQETQYF TGTGCCAGCAGCCGTAGACTAGCGGGACAAGAGACCCAGTACTTC
- TRBJ1-5 TRBV5-1 15 - CASSLGLGQYQPQHF TGCGCCAGCAGCTTGGGTCTGGGGCAGTATCAGCCCCAGCATTTT
- TRBJ2-6 TRBV7-9 14 - CASSSTSGANVLTF TGTGCCAGCAGCTCAACCTCTGGGGCCAACGTCCTGACTTTC
TRBD2 TRBJ2-7 TRBV7-9 12 - CARRTSVYEQYF TGTGCCAGGAGGACTAGCGTCTACGAGCAGTACTTC
TRBD2 TRBJ2-1 TRBV4-1 15 - CASSQELAGYNEQFF TGCGCCAGCAGCCAAGAACTAGCGGGCTACAATGAGCAGTTCTTC
TRBD1 TRBJ2-1 TRBV10-3 11 - CAISQGQGQFF TGTGCCATCAGTCAAGGACAGGGGCAGTTCTTC
- TRBJ1-5 TRBV5-5 16 - CASSLAGGTADQPQHF TGTGCCAGCAGCTTGGCTGGGGGGACTGCAGATCAGCCCCAGCATTTT
TRBD1 TRBJ2-4 TRBV14 19 few CASSQAPGQGISAKNIQYF TGTGCCAGCAGCCAAGCTCCGGGACAGGGAATTTCGGCCAAAAACATTCAGTACTTC
- TRBJ2-4 TRBV29-1 15 - CSVEGRALSKNIQYF TGCAGCGTTGAAGGGAGGGCGTTGTCAAAAAACATTCAGTACTTC
TRBD1 TRBJ1-1 TRBV18 16 - CASSLGQGASNTEAFF TGTGCCAGCTCACTAGGACAGGGGGCTTCGAACACTGAAGCTTTCTTT
- TRBJ1-4 TRBV19 19 - CASSIDGDPGATTNEKLFF TGTGCCAGTAGTATAGATGGGGACCCGGGGGCGACAACTAATGAAAAACTGTTTTTT
- TRBJ1-2 TRBV13 12 once CASSILLRGYTF TGTGCCAGCAGCATCCTACTCCGTGGCTACACCTTC
- TRBJ2-7 TRBV11-2 18 - CASSLAVGPASPTYEQYF TGTGCCAGCAGCTTAGCGGTGGGGCCCGCGAGCCCGACCTACGAGCAGTACTTC
- TRBJ2-2 TRBV9 17 - CASSGPLGGLNTGELFF TGTGCCAGCAGCGGGCCGTTGGGGGGCTTAAACACCGGGGAGCTGTTTTTT
- TRBJ1-1 TRBV5-1 19 - CASSFVGLGASWANTEAFF TGCGCCAGCAGCTTCGTTGGGCTAGGAGCGAGTTGGGCGAACACTGAAGCTTTCTTT
- TRBJ1-1 TRBV10-1 13 - CASSSTANTEAFF TGCGCCAGCAGCTCGACAGCGAACACTGAAGCTTTCTTT
TRBD2 TRBJ2-7 TRBV9 14 once CASTPGDYLGEQYF TGTGCCAGCACTCCCGGGGACTATTTGGGAGAGCAGTACTTC
- TRBJ2-7 TRBV11-2 14 - CASSLAGVVYEQYF TGTGCCAGCAGCTTAGCTGGGGTTGTATACGAGCAGTACTTC